This T cell receptor (beta chain) derives from a study of cytomegalovirus exposure and HLA in healthy donors (dated by TCRdb to between 2016 and 2019). Background on the whole study: An earlier analysis of several hundred of the donors reported 276 Gb of sequence data and 117 million unique TCR beta sequences from about 180 million T cells. About 280 gigabases of sequencing data and approximately 92 million unique TCR sequences made up an early release that covered nearly 650 HLA-typed donors. The genetic ancestry cluster associated with self-reported Caucasian donors included 80% to 90% of the roughly 360 genotyped donors. The study aimed to test whether signatures of past pathogen exposure could be identified by cataloging public T cell receptors. The study used immunosequencing to profile the T cell repertoires of some 600 subjects and linked those repertoires to cytomegalovirus serostatus. Along with the approximately 700-subject first cohort, a separate validation cohort of over a hundred different subjects was used. High-throughput TCR immunosequencing, statistical association of individual TCRs with disease status, and machine learning were combined to predict cytomegalovirus infection status. To study patterns of TCR occurrence, a later analysis re-analyzed previously published TCR beta repertoires from 500 to 850 donors and added high-resolution HLA genotyping. Rather than using new phenotypic data, the later analysis identified candidate immune exposures from TCR beta sequences and from how often those sequences occurred across donors. To decide whether each TCR beta V gene segment behaved as functional or pseudogenic, an earlier analysis of some 600 of the donors relied on high-throughput TCR beta sequencing. Donor age, sex, ethnicity and CMV serostatus were compiled together with the repertoire data. A later genetic analysis used genome-wide SNP genotypes for about three fifths of the 666 donors, treating that subset as a discovery cohort. All discovery cohort repertoires had been generated on a single sequencing platform. Both class I and class II loci were covered by HLA typing, at four-digit resolution. Typing coverage varied by locus: roughly 629-630 donors for A, B, C, DRB1 and DQB1; some 520 for DQA1; about 590 for DPA1; 450 to 480 for DPB1. Roughly 5 DR-DQ haplotypes were treated as single units for association and clustering because of strong linkage in the cohort. Among around 400 genotyped donors of the cohort, an average of about 240,000 unique TCR beta nucleotide sequences were sequenced per donor, roughly a sixth of them non-productive. The paper's findings and limits, for the study overall: Most CMV-associated TCR beta chains appeared to be HLA-restricted in a later analysis, and the HLA associations seemed to be driven largely by CMV exposure. A later analysis found that TCR association rates varied across HLA loci, with DRB1 alleles showing the most associated TCRs and HLA-C alleles the fewest. The classifier was reported to diagnose cytomegalovirus status with high specificity and sensitivity in both the original and validation cohorts. For the cohort, immune exposure information was limited to CMV serostatus. Roughly uniform sequencing depth across donors was assumed in presence/absence analyses, although this assumption may not hold. In vitro tests confirmed that a few of the cytomegalovirus-associated TCR beta chains recognize cytomegalovirus antigens. In the study, around 150 TCR beta chains were listed as associated with cytomegalovirus. Linkage disequilibrium might explain the correlated functional status among segregating V segments, but an unknown experimental factor could not be ruled out. In an earlier analysis of 587 of the donors, most TCR beta V segments appeared in productive rearrangements about 87% or about 30% of the time, broadly matching IMGT annotations. Most TCR sequences were observed very rarely across donors, whereas some public TCRs were present in many individuals. A later analysis found that HLA-associated TCR beta chains were more clonally expanded and had lower generation probabilities than equally common non-associated chains. A further reported finding was that TCR beta sequences accurately predicted the HLA-A and HLA-B alleles for most subjects in the first cohort. An association between a missense DCLRE1C variant and V-gene and J-gene trimming of TCR beta chains was found in a later genetic analysis and replicated in an independent cohort. In a later genetic analysis, fewer N-insertions in productive TCRs were reported among donors in an Asian-associated ancestry cluster than the 666-donor mean. At a false discovery rate of 0.05, a later analysis linked some 17,000 TCR beta sequences to specific HLA alleles. This cohort had only TCR beta chains sequenced, and the lack of alpha or paired-chain data limited which features could be detected. Because some donors lacked HLA typing at each locus, the association tests relied only on the typed subset. Because counts were too low, roughly 16 rarely observed V segments, including chromosome 9 orphons, were excluded from the earlier analysis of 587 of the donors. According to a later analysis, parvovirus B19, influenza, CMV and Epstein-Barr virus appeared linked to several top co-occurrence clusters. A cluster of highly shared sequence variants was judged likely to represent a technical artifact of the sequencing pipeline. Assigning TCR associations to individual alleles was difficult when HLA alleles, especially DR and DQ, strongly co-occurred. Some IMGT-functional V segments, including TRBV6-2 and TRBV6-3, could not be told apart with the 87-base-pair reads, so those segments were excluded. The authors suggested that the approach could potentially be generalized to other disease states and immunological phenotypes.

With respect to this clone: The antigen it binds to is not known.

Receptors were amplified or captured by the immunoSEQ multiplex PCR assay. For the multiplex PCR, a mixture combining 60 forward primers for TCR Vbeta segments and 13 reverse primers for TCR Jbeta segments was used. Amplification of the CDR3 region of rearranged TCR beta genes was performed with a multiplex PCR assay on genomic DNA. The Illumina HiSeq System was used to sequence the amplified TCR beta libraries as 87-base-pair reads. From the authors' description of their analysis: A later analysis tallied 75 million to 85 million unique TCR beta chains across the approximately 670 repertoires, and approximately 12 million of those chains were shared by two or more donors. To remove PCR and sequencing errors, raw reads were error-corrected and collapsed into unique sequences using a nearest-neighbor algorithm that merged closely related sequences. CDR3 sequences were aligned to IMGT reference sequences to assign V, D and J gene segments. For a sequence to be retained, a match of at least six nucleotides to both a V gene segment and a J gene segment was required. A rearrangement was called productive if the CDR3 had no stop codons and remained in frame with V and J, and every other rearrangement was called non-productive. CDR3 was defined by IMGT convention, running from the second conserved V-encoded cysteine to the conserved J-encoded phenylalanine. The earlier analysis of roughly 590 of the donors excluded any sequence lacking an unambiguous match to a single V gene segment. In an earlier analysis of several hundred of the donors, V segments were called functional above 56.7% productive rearrangements and were called segregating when the between-donor standard deviation exceeded 5%. A statistical classification framework was developed to diagnose cytomegalovirus status using the catalog of TCR beta chain sequences. A later analysis assigned V and J genes by comparing TCR nucleotide sequences with IMGT/GENE-DB human TR gene sequences. Using the TCRdist pipeline, a later analysis assigned CDR3 sequences along with most-parsimonious VDJ recombination scenarios. In a later analysis, each TCR beta chain was defined by its CDR3 amino acid sequence together with its V-gene family, and reads lacking a unique V-gene family were excluded. To address suspected cross-contamination and a sequencing artifact, a later analysis removed over 500 highly shared, low-generation-probability nucleotide sequences. In a later analysis, a clonal expansion index for each public chain was calculated from normalized within-repertoire ranks of inferred template counts. In a later analysis, generation probabilities were computed with a VDJ recombination model fitted to out-of-frame rearrangements, and the resulting probabilities were checked against IGoR. In a later analysis, TCR-TCR, TCR-HLA and TCR-CMV co-occurrence was scored with hypergeometric tests, and a repertoire-size bias correction was applied to TCR pairs. A later analysis estimated false discovery rates by permuting HLA or CMV assignments 20 times. A later analysis grouped co-occurring TCRs with DBSCAN, adding TCRdist sequence similarity when clustering within HLA-allele-positive subsets. Repertoires with fewer than 30,000 or more than 120,000 public chains were left out of co-occurrence clustering, as were five repertoires with anomalous nucleotide sharing. Imported from immuneACCESS, the table was reduced by TCRdb to in-frame sequences with V and J called. These copies leave out some clones; in studies compared against another copy, an unresolved V gene accounts for under half, and the cause of the remainder is not known. From that table come the V and J calls and clone size; the DNA was used to work out D and trimming. This specimen's table enumerates some 130,000 clones. Clones ranked in the top ten supply over 1.5% of the sample.

The CDR3 starts with the cysteine, ends with the phenylalanine, and has 13 residues. Here the CDR3 DNA is all that survives: 39 bases in frame from base 1. Relative to germline, V is 3 bases shorter and J is 1 base shorter, with 7 bases between their ends. In total, approximately 610 healthy bone marrow donors made up the cohort. All cohort members were sampled while nominally healthy, although unrecorded immune exposures were likely present. The donor was CMV seronegative and was included in the group of a few hundred seronegative cohort members. A peripheral blood sample was collected from each donor, and TCR beta sequencing was performed on peripheral blood mononuclear cells. The Qiagen DNeasy Blood Extraction Kit was used to extract genomic DNA from the blood cell samples.

The chain is encoded by TRBV5-3 joined to TRBJ1-2, with no reliable assignment of the D segment. TRBV5-3 is an open reading frame whose function is uncertain. Sequencing was carried out using PBMCs. This TCR was sampled from a man between 18 and 35 years old in good health and CMV-seronegative. The nucleotide sequence is given as TGTGCCAGAAGCTCCGGACTTAACTATGGCTACACCTTC. The resulting protein is CARSSGLNYGYTF.